The 18 T cell receptor beta chains presented below share a single source sample, sequenced in a study of blood T cell repertoires in COVID-19. Assay: immunoSEQ multiplex PCR; the TCRdb copy retains only in-frame clones and omits some. The data show about 200,000 clones, roughly 80% seen once. Sequencing was carried out using peripheral blood. These receptors all come from a woman aged 70-85 years with acute or convalescent COVID-19.

The chain joins TRBV19 to TRBJ1-5; the match to TRBD1 covers 10 bases. V shed 3 bases and J 4 bases; nucleotides not matched to a gene: 3. Germline V gene sequence: CDR1 LNHDA, CDR2 SQIVND (reference sequence). This CDR3 contains 15 residues. CDR3 DNA sequence: TGTGCCAGTAGTATTCGGACAGGGGGTAATCAGCCCCAGCATTTT. Its translation: CASSIRTGGNQPQHF.

This clone appeared once. The J gene is TRBJ1-5, the V gene TRBV9, with a tentative D call TRBD1 (5 bases). This CDR3 is built from 14 residues. Germline V CDR1 and CDR2: SGDLS, YYNGEE. V was shortened by 3 bases and J by 3 bases, with 10 bases between the two germline ends. This chain's CDR3 is CASSAWDFNQPQHF. CDR3 coding DNA: TGTGCCAGCAGCGCCTGGGACTTCAATCAGCCCCAGCATTTT.

The J gene is TRBJ2-1, the V gene TRBV5-4; TRBD2 is a possible D gene (6 bases). The CDR3 sequence is 17 residues long. CDR1 SGHNT and CDR2 YYREEE come from the germline V gene (reference sequence). Trimming left V 2 bases short and J 3 bases short, with 18 bases between. The CDR3 protein is CASSFDMGRGGYNEQFF. DNA for the CDR3: TGTGCCAGCAGCTTTGATATGGGTAGGGGAGGCTACAATGAGCAGTTCTTC.

V gene TRBV5-6 combines with J gene TRBJ2-5; 7 bases are a match to TRBD1. Looked up from germline, CDR1 is SGHDT and CDR2 is YYEEEE. Unmatched junction bases numbered 12, after V lost 4 bases and J lost 3 bases. This CDR3 spans 16 amino acids. In DNA form, the CDR3 reads TGTGCCAGCAGCGGTAGGACAGGTCCAACCGAAGAGACCCAGTACTTC. This gives the protein CASSGRTGPTEETQYF.

This clone was observed a handful of times. The chain joins TRBV28 to TRBJ1-2, with 12 positions matching TRBD1. V shed 6 bases, J shed 4 bases, and the junction held 9 bases outside the gene matches. The CDR3 contains 16 residues. CDR1 is MDHEN, CDR2 SYDVKM, per germline. Here the CDR3 reads CASSDGTGGVGYGYTF. The CDR3 nucleotides are TGTGCCAGCAGCGATGGGACAGGGGGCGTTGGCTATGGCTACACCTTC.

In its sample, this clone was seen a few times. The junction shows a germline mismatch at one end, possibly a read error. The gene calls are TRBV3-1 (or the pseudogene TRBV3-2) and TRBJ2-7; 12 positions agree with TRBD2. Germline assignment: CDR1 LGHDT and CDR2 YNNKEL (reference sequence). The CDR3 contains 12 residues. CDR3 sequence reads: CASSPSGRATDF. CDR3 DNA: TGTGCCAGCAGCCCTAGCGGGAGGGCCACGGACTTC.

V gene TRBV6-4 combines with J gene TRBJ2-1; 7 bases align to TRBD1. The V gene end was trimmed by 4 bases and the J gene end by 5 bases; junction bases not matched to a gene: 8. This CDR3 is built from 15 residues. Germline V gene lookup returns CDR1 MRHNA and CDR2 SNTAGT. CDR3: CASSVTGQSHNEQFF. The CDR3, as DNA: TGTGCCAGCAGTGTTACGGGACAGAGTCACAATGAGCAGTTCTTC.

The J gene is TRBJ1-4, the V gene TRBV28; 7 bases align to TRBD1. Germline V lookup: CDR1 MDHEN, CDR2 SYDVKM. The V gene end was trimmed by 7 bases and the J gene end by 8 bases; junction bases not matched to a gene: 7. The CDR3 spans 13 residues. CDR3 sequence (DNA): TGTGCCAGCATCACCACAGGGGTGGAAAAACTGTTTTTT. As protein: CASITTGVEKLFF.

V usage is TRBV18 and J usage is TRBJ2-1; TRBD2 matches 7 bases. This CDR3 has 16 amino acids. Germline trimming cut 2 bases from V and 8 bases from J; bases unmatched to any gene: 12. Germline CDR1 reads KGHSH; CDR2 reads LQKENI. The CDR3 DNA follows: TGTGCCAGCTCACCATTAAAGGCAGCGGGGTCGGATGAGCAGTTCTTC. Its translation: CASSPLKAAGSDEQFF. Together with reference TRBV18 and TRBJ2-1, the CDR3 gives the full variable domain: NAGVMQNPRHLVRRRGQEARLRCSPMKGHSHVYWYRQLPEEGLKFMVYLQKENIIDESGMPKERFSAEFPKEGPSILRIQQVVRGDSAAYFCASSPLKAAGSDEQFFGPGTRLTVL.

The rearrangement links TRBV28 to TRBJ1-2, with a possible D match to TRBD1 (6 bases). The CDR3 spans 13 residues. Trimming removed 2 bases at V and 5 bases at J, with 9 bases between. Germline loops: CDR1 MDHEN, CDR2 SYDVKM. This CDR3 is CASSLPQGYGYTF. In DNA form, the CDR3 reads TGTGCCAGCAGTTTACCCCAGGGGTATGGCTACACCTTC.

The V gene is TRBV5-4, the J gene TRBJ1-2; weak D call: TRBD1 (6 bases). The CDR3 covers 14 residues. Germline CDR1 reads SGHNT; CDR2 reads YYREEE (reference sequence). V lost 0 bases, J lost 3 bases, and 9 bases lay in between. The CDR3 sequence is CASSLGGGDYGYTF. CDR3 in DNA: TGTGCCAGCAGCTTGGGGGGGGGCGACTATGGCTACACCTTC.

This chain connects TRBV28 to TRBJ1-5, with TRBD1 as a possible D gene (6 bases). This CDR3 is built from 15 residues. CDR1 is MDHEN, CDR2 SYDVKM, per germline. Trimming stripped 1 base from V and 7 bases from J, with 14 bases between. The CDR3 DNA reads TGTGCCAGCAGTTTATCAGGAACAGGGCTGCAGCCCCAGCATTTT. This codes for CASSLSGTGLQPQHF.

This clone was seen only a few times. J is TRBJ1-1 and V is TRBV6-4; 7 positions match TRBD1. Germline V gene sequence: CDR1 MRHNA, CDR2 SNTAGT. CDR3 length: 13 residues. V was pared by 3 bases and J by 10 bases, with 8 bases of the junction left unmatched. CDR3 DNA: TGTGCCAGCAGTGAAATAGAGGGGGCAGGAGCTTTCTTT. It codes for CASSEIEGAGAFF.

The chain carries TRBV5-4 and TRBJ2-2; tentative D call: TRBD2 (6 bases). The CDR3 sequence is 17 residues long. Trimming shortened V by 3 bases and J by 3 bases, and 18 bases separated the two germline ends. CDR1 and CDR2 from the germline V gene are SGHNT and YYREEE (reference sequence). The CDR3 coding sequence is TGTGCCAGCAGCTCCAATCCAAGGGACTTCTACACCGGGGAGCTGTTTTTT. Protein sequence: CASSSNPRDFYTGELFF.

The chain has TRBV7-9 and TRBJ2-5; perhaps TRBD1 as D (5 bases). Trimming shortened V by 2 bases and J by 0 bases, and 13 bases separated the two germline ends. The CDR3 contains 16 residues. CDR1 is SEHNR, CDR2 FQNEAQ, per germline (reference sequence). The DNA of the CDR3 is TGTGCCAGCAGCTTATGGGGCAGGGTGGACCAAGAGACCCAGTACTTC. This codes for CASSLWGRVDQETQYF.

This chain joins TRBV6-6 and TRBJ2-1, with TRBD2 as a possible D gene (6 bases). V was trimmed by 5 bases and J by 0 bases, leaving 23 bases between them. Germline-derived CDR1 and CDR2 are MNHNY and SVGAGI (reference sequence). The CDR3 runs to 19 residues. CDR3 residues: CASSPPEGRIGDSYNEQFF. The CDR3 DNA reads TGTGCCAGCAGTCCGCCGGAGGGCCGGATAGGGGACTCCTACAATGAGCAGTTCTTC.

The chain is built from TRBV14 and TRBJ2-2; weak D call: TRBD1 (5 bases). Looked up from germline, CDR1 is SGHDN and CDR2 is FVKESK. The CDR3 totals 15 residues. Trimming cost V 4 bases and J 1 base, with 10 bases left between them. CDR3 DNA: TGTGCCAGCAGCCGGCAGGGTCTGAACACCGGGGAGCTGTTTTTT. It codes for CASSRQGLNTGELFF. Full variable domain (remainder filled in from reference TRBV14 and TRBJ2-2): EAGVTQFPSHSVIEKGQTVTLRCDPISGHDNLYWYRRVMGKEIKFLLHFVKESKQDESGMPNNRFLAERTGGTYSTLKVQPAELEDSGVYFCASSRQGLNTGELFFGEGSRLTVL.

The V and J genes are TRBV2 and TRBJ2-3; a weak D match, TRBD2 (5 bases). V lost 8 bases to trimming and J lost 0 bases, with 12 bases between them. From germline, CDR1 is SNHLY and CDR2 FYNNEI. The CDR3 runs to 14 residues. The CDR3 DNA reads TGTGCCAGCCGAATGACTACTAGCACAGATACGCAGTATTTT. Translation: CASRMTTSTDTQYF.